This T cell receptor beta chain was found in a study of T cells in Graves' hyperthyroidism and ophthalmopathy (dated by TCRdb to the late 2010s). Looking at the study overall: Peripheral blood was sampled at the time of initial diagnosis, prior to any treatment. To identify TCR V-J signatures that set the groups apart, the researchers used a discovery cohort of about a hundred patients, made up of around 42 with Graves' ophthalmopathy and 57 with stable Graves' hyperthyroidism. Prospective prediction of ophthalmopathy was tested in an independent validation cohort of some 20 hyperthyroidism patients and 15 to 17 patients who later progressed to ophthalmopathy. The approximately 97 discovery patients were randomly divided into training and test sets at a 7:3 ratio. The study also compared thyroid tissue and blood T-cell repertoires from several Graves' hyperthyroidism patients. Following sampling, methimazole starting at 30 mg daily was given to hyperthyroidism patients, and high-dose intravenous methylprednisolone was given to ophthalmopathy patients. TCR Vbeta CDR3 sequencing of roughly 140 peripheral blood samples (over 40 ophthalmopathy, 75 hyperthyroidism and roughly 17 progressor patients) is reported in the paper. What the research found in general, with its limitations: Blood samples also contained most of the expanded thyroid clonotypes (frequency above 0.001), which suggests that blood repertoires may reflect thyroid immune responses. Sample size was not statistically predetermined, and blinding of investigators to group allocation was not performed. Ophthalmopathy was separated from stable hyperthyroidism by a 13 V-J signature model, with over 85% sensitivity and roughly 81% specificity obtained in cross-validation and 80%/75% obtained in testing. During validation, the model predicted progression to ophthalmopathy a median of about 6.3 months ahead of onset, with just under 71% sensitivity and about 72% specificity.

This clonotype appeared a few times. This receptor's antigen is unknown. One base away there is no much larger clone; base qualities are not given. Stable Graves' hyperthyroidism was defined as no progression to ophthalmopathy during 18 months of follow-up. The hyperthyroidism patients were between 18 and 65 years old and newly diagnosed, with a disease duration of less than 2 months. The study excluded patients with uncontrolled infections, other autoimmune diseases, pregnancy or lactation. Diagnoses relied on clinical symptoms, serum thyroxine and TRAb, thyroid ultrasound and orbital computed tomography. PBMCs were isolated from about 9.1 ml of fresh peripheral blood by Ficoll-Paque density gradient centrifugation. Total RNA was extracted using Trizol reagent, and RNA quality was assessed on an Agilent 2100 Bioanalyzer. The TCR beta CDR3 regions were amplified from RNA transcripts. The first round of RT-PCR for the TCR CDR3 was performed with the HTBI primer set and the Qiagen OneStep RT-PCR kit. A second multiplex PCR round built the libraries, followed by size selection and purification. Libraries were sequenced paired-end with 100 bp reads on an Illumina HiSeq2000. In the authors' own workflow: Raw data were processed with SOAPnuke, discarding reads with adapters, uncalled bases, mean Phred below 15, or no exact constant-primer or identifier match. High-quality paired reads were merged with COPE v1.2.5, and unique nucleotide sequences were defined as clonotypes. MiTCR v1.1 was used to align clonotypes to the IMGT TRBV, TRBD and TRBJ reference segments. Analysis was restricted to V-J combinations with a frequency above 0.0001, which covered roughly 99% of repertoires. A TCS score was defined as the ratio of F50 (clonal expansion) to E x V (chaos), with BLOSUM62-based TCRdist applied between CDR3 peptides within each V-J. Welch's t-statistics and random forest reduced fewer than 550 V-J features to 10 to 15, which were used in a naive Bayes classifier (R e1071). TCRdb reran the public reads through fastp at Q25 and MiXCR, keeping productive beta chains. One record per CDR3 amino acid sequence lists the most common genes and DNA. TCRdb assigned the V and J calls; the authors' analysis was not used. The sample profile shows around 600,000 distinct CDR3 sequences; approximately 15% of them were found once. The ten largest clones add up to under 7.5% of the sample.

CDR1 and CDR2, per the germline V gene, are ENHRY and SYGVKD. Counted from cysteine to phenylalanine, this CDR3 has 14 amino acids. This entry keeps only the CDR3 DNA: 42 bases, framed from base 1. Trimming leaves V shorter by 0 bases and J shorter by 7 bases, with the junction holding 2 bases beyond the gene matches. The sequenced sample was blood. The sequence derives from a woman in her 30s with Graves' hyperthyroidism. The rearranged chain carries TRBV10-3 and TRBJ1-4; 7 nucleotides in the junction match TRBD1. Read as DNA, the sequence is TGTGCCATCAGTGAGTCGCAGGGGGGTGAAAAACTGTTTTTT. It translates as CAISESQGGEKLFF.